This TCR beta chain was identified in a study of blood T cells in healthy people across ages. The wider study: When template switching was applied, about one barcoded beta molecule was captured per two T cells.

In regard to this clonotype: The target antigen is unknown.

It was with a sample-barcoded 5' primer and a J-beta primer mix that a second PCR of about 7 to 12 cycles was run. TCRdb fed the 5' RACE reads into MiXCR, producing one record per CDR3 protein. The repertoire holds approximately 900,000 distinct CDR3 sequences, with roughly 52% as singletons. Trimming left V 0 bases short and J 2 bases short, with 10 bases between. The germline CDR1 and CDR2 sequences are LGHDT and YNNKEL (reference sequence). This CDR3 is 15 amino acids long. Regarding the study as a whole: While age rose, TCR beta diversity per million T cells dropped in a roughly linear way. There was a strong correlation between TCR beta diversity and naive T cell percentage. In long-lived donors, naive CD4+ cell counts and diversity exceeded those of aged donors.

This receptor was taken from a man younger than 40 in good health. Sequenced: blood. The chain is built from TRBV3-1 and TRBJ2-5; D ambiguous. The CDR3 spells CASSQDRYLQETQYF. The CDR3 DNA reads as TGTGCCAGCAGCCAAGATCGTTACTTACAAGAGACCCAGTACTTC.